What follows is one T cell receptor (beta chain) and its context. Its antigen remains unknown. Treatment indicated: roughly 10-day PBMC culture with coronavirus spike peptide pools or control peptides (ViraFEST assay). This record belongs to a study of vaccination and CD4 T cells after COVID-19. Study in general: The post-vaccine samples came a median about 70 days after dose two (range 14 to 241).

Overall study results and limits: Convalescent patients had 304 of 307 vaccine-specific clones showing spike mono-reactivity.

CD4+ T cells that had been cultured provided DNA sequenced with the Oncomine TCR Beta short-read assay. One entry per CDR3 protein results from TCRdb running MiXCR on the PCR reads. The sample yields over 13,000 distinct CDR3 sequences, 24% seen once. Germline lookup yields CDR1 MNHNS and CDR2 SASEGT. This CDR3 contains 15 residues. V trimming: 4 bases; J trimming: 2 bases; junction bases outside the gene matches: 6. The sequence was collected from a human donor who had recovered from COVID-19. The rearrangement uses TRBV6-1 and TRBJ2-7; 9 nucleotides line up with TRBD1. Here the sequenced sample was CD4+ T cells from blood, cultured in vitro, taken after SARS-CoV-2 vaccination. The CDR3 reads CASSVEGQGPYEQYF. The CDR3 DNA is TGTGCCAGCAGTGTAGAGGGACAGGGTCCCTACGAGCAGTACTTC.